These T cell receptor beta chains were read from a single sample in a study of sequential checkpoint blockade in melanoma. Using immunoSEQ multiplex PCR, the repertoire was profiled, and TCRdb retains in-frame clones only, with some absent. The sample lists about 20,000 clones; roughly four fifths were seen once. This material consisted of CD8+ T cells sorted from blood (inferred from file names), taken from a patient given nivolumab and ipilimumab in sequence. The receptor set was obtained from a human donor with melanoma. Both conserved end residues are part of each CDR3.

V	J	CDR3
TRBV5-5	TRBJ2-7	CASSLLVDRGREQYF
TRBV29-1	TRBJ2-7	CSVQQGQTYEQYF
TRBV21-1	TRBJ2-1	CASSAKILPPSGYNEQFF
TRBV7-9	TRBJ1-1	CASSRGTGDTEAFF
TRBV28	TRBJ1-5	CASSGQSNPNQPQHF
TRBV6-5	TRBJ2-1	CASSYSAAGVDEQFF
TRBV29-1	TRBJ2-3	CSVEDIHYTDTQYF
TRBV2	TRBJ2-1	CASSEPLDSGDNEQFF
TRBV12-5	-	CASGSQPPAGVSEQYF
TRBV6-5	TRBJ2-3	CASSFLAVGSTDTQYF
TRBV18	TRBJ2-1	CASSHSDEQFF
TRBV7-8	TRBJ2-5	CASSLRTSGLETQYF
TRBV11-3	TRBJ2-1	CASSPEQGRNEQFF
TRBV10-1	TRBJ2-7	CASTDRLYEQYF
TRBV10-3	TRBJ1-1	CAIKETGGMNTEAFF
TRBV2	TRBJ2-5	CASSEGGGQETQYF
TRBV15	TRBJ2-7	CATSRAGQSYEQYF
TRBV19	TRBJ2-1	CASSIGASGGNEQFF
TRBV28	TRBJ2-7	CASSQDRFYEQYF
TRBV28	TRBJ1-2	CASRDRRRWDYTF
TRBV28	TRBJ2-7	CASSETDLYEQYF
TRBV5-8	TRBJ2-7	CASSLDWDRGYEQYF
TRBV7-9	TRBJ1-1	CASSSPNRGPTEAFF
TRBV2	TRBJ1-2	CASSDVGRRLYGYTF
TRBV4-2	TRBJ1-5	CASSQENGGGQPQHF
TRBV6-4	TRBJ1-1	CASSAGGSNTEAFF
TRBV11-1	TRBJ1-2	CASSVQGDYGYTF
TRBV7-6	TRBJ2-7	CASSPKTGTGHYEQYF
TRBV2	TRBJ1-3	CASRDGAVGNTIYF
TRBV4-1	TRBJ2-7	CASSQGGTGGYEQYF
TRBV19	TRBJ1-1	CASRKLVGGNEAFF
TRBV7-9	TRBJ2-2	CASRRGDINTGELFF
TRBV19	TRBJ2-1	CASSTAGHNEQFF
TRBV7-9	TRBJ2-3	CASRRSGGPRTDTQYF
TRBV7-6	-	CASSIANSYEQYF
TRBV18	TRBJ2-3	CASSEAVSTDTQYF
TRBV19	TRBJ2-5	CASNVAGGTQETQYF
TRBV28	TRBJ2-2	CASSLVRTGLVRDTGELFF
TRBV10-3	TRBJ2-5	CAISDEGQLQETQYF
TRBV5-1	TRBJ1-6	CASSLVGNGNGSPLHF
TRBV28	-	CASSYTQGFAYEQYF